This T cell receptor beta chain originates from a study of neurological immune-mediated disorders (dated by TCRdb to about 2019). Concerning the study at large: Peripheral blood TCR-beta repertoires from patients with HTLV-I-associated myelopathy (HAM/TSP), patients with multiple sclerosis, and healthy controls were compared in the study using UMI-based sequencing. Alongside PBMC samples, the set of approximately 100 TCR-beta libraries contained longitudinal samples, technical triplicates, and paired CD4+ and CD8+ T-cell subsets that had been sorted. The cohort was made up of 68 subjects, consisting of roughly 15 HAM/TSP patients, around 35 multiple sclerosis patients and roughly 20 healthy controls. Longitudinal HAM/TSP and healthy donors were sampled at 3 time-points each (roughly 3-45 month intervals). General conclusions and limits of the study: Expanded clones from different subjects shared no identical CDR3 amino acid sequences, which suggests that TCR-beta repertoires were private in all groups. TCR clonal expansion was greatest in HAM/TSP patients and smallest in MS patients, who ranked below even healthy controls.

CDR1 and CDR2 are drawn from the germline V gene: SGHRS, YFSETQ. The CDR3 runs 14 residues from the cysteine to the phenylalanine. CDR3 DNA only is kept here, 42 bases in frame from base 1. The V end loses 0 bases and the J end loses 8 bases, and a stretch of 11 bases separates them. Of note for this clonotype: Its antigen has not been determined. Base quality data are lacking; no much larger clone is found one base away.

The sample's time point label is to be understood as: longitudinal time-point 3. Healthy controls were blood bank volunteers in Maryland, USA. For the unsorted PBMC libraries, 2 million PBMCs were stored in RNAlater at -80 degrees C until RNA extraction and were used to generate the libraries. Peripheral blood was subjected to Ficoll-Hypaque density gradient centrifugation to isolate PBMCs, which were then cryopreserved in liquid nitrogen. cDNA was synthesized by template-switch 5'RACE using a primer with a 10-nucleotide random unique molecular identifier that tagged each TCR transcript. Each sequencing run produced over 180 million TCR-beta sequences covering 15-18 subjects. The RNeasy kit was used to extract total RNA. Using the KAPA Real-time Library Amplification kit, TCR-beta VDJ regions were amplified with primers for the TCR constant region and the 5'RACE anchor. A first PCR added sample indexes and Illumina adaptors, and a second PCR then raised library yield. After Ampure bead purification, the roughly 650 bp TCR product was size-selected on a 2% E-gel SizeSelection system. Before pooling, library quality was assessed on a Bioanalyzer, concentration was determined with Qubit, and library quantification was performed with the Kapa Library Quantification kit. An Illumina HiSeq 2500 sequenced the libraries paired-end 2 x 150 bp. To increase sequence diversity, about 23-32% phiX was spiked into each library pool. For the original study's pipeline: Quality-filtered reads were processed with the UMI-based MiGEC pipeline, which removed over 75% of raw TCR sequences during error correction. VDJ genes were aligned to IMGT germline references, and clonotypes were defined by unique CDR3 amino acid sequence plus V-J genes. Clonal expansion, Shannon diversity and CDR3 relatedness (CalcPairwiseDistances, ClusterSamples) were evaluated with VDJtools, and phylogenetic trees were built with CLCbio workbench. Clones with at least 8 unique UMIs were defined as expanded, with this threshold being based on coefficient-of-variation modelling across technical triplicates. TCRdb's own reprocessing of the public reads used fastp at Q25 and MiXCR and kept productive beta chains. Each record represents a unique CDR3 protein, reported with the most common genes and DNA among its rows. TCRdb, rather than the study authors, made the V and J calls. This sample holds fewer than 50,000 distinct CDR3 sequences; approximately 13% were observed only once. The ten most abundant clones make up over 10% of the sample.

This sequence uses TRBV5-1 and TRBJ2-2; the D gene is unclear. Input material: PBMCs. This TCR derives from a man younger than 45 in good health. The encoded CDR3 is CASSLDKAWGELFF. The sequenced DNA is TGCGCCAGCAGCTTGGACAAGGCATGGGGGGAGCTGTTTTTT.